This entry lists 29 T cell receptor beta chains sequenced from one sample in a study of vaccination and CD4 T cells after COVID-19. No antigen has been assigned to these receptors. An Oncomine TCR Beta short-read assay was used to sequence the DNA from cultured CD4+ T cells. MiXCR was run by TCRdb on the PCR reads, yielding one entry per CDR3 protein. Of approximately 26,000 distinct CDR3 sequences in the sample, about 64% were seen once. Sample treatment: 10-day PBMC culture with coronavirus spike peptide pools or control peptides (ViraFEST assay). Sequencing was carried out using CD4+ T cells from blood, cultured in vitro. These receptors were obtained from a human donor who had recovered from COVID-19.

This chain links TRBV20-1 with TRBJ1-2; a weak D match, TRBD1 (5 bases). The CDR3 runs 10 residues. V gave up 3 bases and J gave up 8 bases, with 7 bases separating them. Germline-derived CDR1 and CDR2 are DFQATT and SNEGSKA (reference sequence). The CDR3 is CSASGDGYTF. The CDR3 bases are TGCAGTGCTAGTGGGGACGGCTACACCTTC.

The V call is TRBV20-1, the J call TRBJ1-2; tentatively, D is TRBD1 (6 bases). The CDR3 is made up of 14 amino acids. Between the trimmed V and J ends, which lost 6 bases and 5 bases, there was a span of 19 bases. Germline loops: CDR1 DFQATT, CDR2 SNEGSKA (reference sequence). CDR3 coding DNA: TGCAGTGCAATCGGACAGCCCCAGGGTTATGGCTACACCTTC. As protein: CSAIGQPQGYGYTF.

This chain joins TRBV6-2 or TRBV6-3 and TRBJ1-1; the D is unclear. V was shortened by 7 bases and J by 2 bases, with 17 bases between the two germline ends. The CDR3 has 15 amino acids. The germline CDR1 and CDR2 sequences are MNHEY and SVGEGT. The CDR3 DNA sequence: TGTGCCAGCAACGACCCGCCGGGTGGAAACACTGAAGCTTTCTTT. Its translation: CASNDPPGGNTEAFF.

V usage is TRBV15 and J usage is TRBJ1-2; the match to TRBD1 covers 8 bases. The CDR3 contains 13 residues. V dropped 5 bases and J dropped 3; count of bases not matched to a gene: 2. Germline values: CDR1 LNHNV, CDR2 YYDKDF (reference sequence). In nucleotides, the CDR3 is TGTGCCACCAGCGCAGGGGGCGACTATGGCTACACCTTC. Protein product: CATSAGGDYGYTF.

The V call is TRBV15, the J call TRBJ2-7; TRBD2 aligns across 10 bases. Germline V lookup: CDR1 LNHNV, CDR2 YYDKDF (reference sequence). This CDR3 region has 17 residues. V trimming: 0 bases; J trimming: 4 bases; junction bases outside the gene matches: 9. The CDR3 reads CATSRDLKREGRYEQYF. CDR3 coding DNA: TGTGCCACCAGCAGAGACCTAAAGCGGGAGGGCCGATACGAGCAGTACTTC.

The rearrangement joins TRBV10-3 to TRBJ2-3; possibly TRBD2 for D (5 bases). CDR3 size: 14 residues. From germline, CDR1 is ENHRY and CDR2 SYGVKD. Trimming took 6 bases from V and 1 from J, leaving 11 bases between them. The CDR3 is CAIRPVGGTDTQYF. DNA for the CDR3: TGTGCCATCAGGCCGGTGGGAGGCACAGATACGCAGTATTTT.

The chain uses TRBV30 and TRBJ1-1; D is unresolved. This CDR3 contains 16 residues. Germline CDR1 is GTSNPN and CDR2 is SVGIG (reference sequence). The V gene lost 0 bases and the J gene lost 2 bases, with 16 bases spanning the gap. CDR3 nucleotide sequence: TGTGCCTGGAGTGTGCGAGCGGCTGGGATTAACACTGAAGCTTTCTTT. Amino acids: CAWSVRAAGINTEAFF.

This chain uses TRBV11-2 with TRBJ1-6; D is ambiguous. The CDR3 loop spans 15 amino acids. Germline V lookup: CDR1 SGHAT, CDR2 FQNNGV. V was cut by 6 bases and J by 7 bases, with 16 bases left in between. In DNA form, the CDR3 reads TGTGCCAGCAGGTCTGTCAAGGGAAAGAATTCACCCCTCCACTTT. This translates into CASRSVKGKNSPLHF. The full variable domain, completed using reference TRBV11-2 and TRBJ1-6, is EAGVAQSPRYKIIEKRQSVAFWCNPISGHATLYWYQQILGQGPKLLIQFQNNGVVDDSQLPKDRFSAERLKGVDSTLKIQPAKLEDSAVYLCASRSVKGKNSPLHFGNGTRLTVT.

A few counts support this clonotype. The chain carries TRBV6-1 and TRBJ1-2; 11 bases are a match to TRBD1. Germline values: CDR1 MNHNS, CDR2 SASEGT. CDR3 size: 13 residues. Losses at the gene ends were 6 bases for V and 8 bases for J; bases not matched to a gene: 5. This chain's CDR3 is CASRWTGGLGYTF. As DNA, the CDR3 is TGTGCCAGCAGGTGGACAGGGGGCCTCGGCTACACCTTC.

The chain has TRBV27 and TRBJ1-5; D remains unclear. Between the trimmed V and J ends, which lost 1 base and 4 bases, there was a span of 11 bases. CDR1 is MNHEY, CDR2 SMNVEV, per germline (reference sequence). CDR3 length: 15 residues. CDR3 nucleotide sequence: TGTGCCAGCAGTTTATGGGCCAGGAATAATCAGCCCCAGCATTTT. Translating gives CASSLWARNNQPQHF.

The chain joins TRBV27 to TRBJ1-2; tentatively, D is TRBD1 (6 bases). The germline V gene encodes CDR1 MNHEY and CDR2 SMNVEV (reference sequence). CDR3 length equals 15 residues. Deletions cut 5 bases from V and 3 bases from J, with 16 bases between. CDR3 amino acids: CASSTKTGLYYGYTF. The CDR3 nucleotides read TGTGCCAGCAGTACTAAGACAGGATTGTACTATGGCTACACCTTC.

V and J are TRBV6-2 or TRBV6-3 and TRBJ2-7; D is perhaps TRBD2 (5 bases). This CDR3 has 14 amino acids. V gave up 7 bases and J gave up 0 bases, with 13 bases separating them. Looked up from germline, CDR1 is MNHEY and CDR2 is SVGEGT. CDR3 region: CASTASYHSYEQYF. Written as DNA, the CDR3 is TGTGCCAGCACCGCTAGCTACCACTCCTACGAGCAGTACTTC.

This clonotype was seen once. One end of the junction varies from germline; a read error may be responsible. The rearrangement joins TRBV6-2 or TRBV6-3 to TRBJ2-3; 12 positions match TRBD2. This CDR3 has 13 amino acids. Germline-derived CDR1 and CDR2 are MNHEY and SVGEGT. This CDR3 reads CASSWGPGLAGTF. The CDR3 DNA reads TGTGCCAGCAGTTGGGGACCGGGACTAGCGGGCACCTTT.

The chain employs TRBV30 and TRBJ1-5; no firm D call. The CDR3 runs 12 residues. Trimming shortened V by 0 bases and J by 6 bases, and 6 bases separated the two germline ends. Germline values: CDR1 GTSNPN, CDR2 SVGIG (reference sequence). The CDR3 region has the DNA TGTGCCTGGAGTGTACCGAGTCAGCCCCAGCATTTT. Its translation is CAWSVPSQPQHF.

This rearrangement joins TRBV28 to TRBJ2-7; the D is unclear. Trimming shortened V by 6 bases and J by 2 bases, and 17 bases separated the two germline ends. This CDR3 has 15 amino acids. CDR1 is MDHEN and CDR2 is SYDVKM in the germline V gene. CDR3: CASSPEETPTYEQYF. The CDR3 DNA reads TGTGCCAGCAGCCCAGAGGAGACACCAACCTACGAGCAGTACTTC.

A single count supports this clonotype. The rearrangement links TRBV20-1 to TRBJ2-1; D is perhaps TRBD2 (6 bases). Looked up from germline, CDR1 is DFQATT and CDR2 is SNEGSKA (reference sequence). Between the trimmed V and J ends, which lost 0 bases and 2 bases, there was a span of 11 bases. The CDR3 runs to 15 residues. DNA for the CDR3: TGCAGTGCTAGAGATTTTAGCGGAACCTACAATGAGCAGTTCTTC. Protein product: CSARDFSGTYNEQFF.

The V and J genes are TRBV7-2 and TRBJ2-5; no clear D gene. Trimming removed 1 base from V and 7 bases from J, with 13 bases in between. Germline lookup yields CDR1 SGHTA and CDR2 FQGNSA. CDR3 size: 14 residues. CDR3 protein: CASSLERTKSTQYF. As DNA, the CDR3 is TGTGCCAGCAGCTTAGAGAGGACCAAGTCGACCCAGTACTTC.

V and J are TRBV29-1 and TRBJ1-2; D may be TRBD1 (6 bases). This CDR3 has 11 residues. Germline CDR1 SQVTM, CDR2 ANQGSEA. V gave up 6 bases and J gave up 5 bases, with 10 bases separating them. CDR3 nucleotides: TGCAGCGTCCCGGACAGATATGGCTACACCTTC. It specifies CSVPDRYGYTF.

V and J are TRBV7-2 and TRBJ2-7; 14 bases are shared with TRBD2. CDR3 length equals 15 residues. V was clipped by 6 bases and J by 2 bases; unmatched bases: 3. Germline values: CDR1 SGHTA, CDR2 FQGNSA. CDR3 nucleotide sequence: TGTGCCAGCAGTTTGGGACTAGCGGGGGCCTACGAGCAGTACTTC. It encodes CASSLGLAGAYEQYF.

This clonotype was observed a handful of times. CDR3 DNA sequence: TGTGCCAGCGTGAGAGCGAACACTGAAGCTTTCTTT. It specifies CASVRANTEAFF. This chain uses TRBV6-1 with TRBJ1-1; the D is unclear. The CDR3 is made up of 12 amino acids. Germline V gene lookup returns CDR1 MNHNS and CDR2 SASEGT. Trimming removed 8 bases at V and 1 base at J, with 8 bases between.

The chain recombines TRBV7-9 with TRBJ1-1, with 12 bases lining up with TRBD1. The J segment lost 2 bases and the V segment lost 4 bases, leaving 8 bases of the junction unmatched. There are 17 residues in the CDR3. Germline V gene data show CDR1 as SEHNR and CDR2 as FQNEAQ (reference sequence). The CDR3 DNA follows: TGTGCCAGCAGCTCGACTTGGGACAGGGGGCAAAACACTGAAGCTTTCTTT. This sequence encodes CASSSTWDRGQNTEAFF.

This clonotype occurred a few times. The genes are TRBV7-3 and TRBJ2-3; 11 nucleotides align to TRBD2. V dropped 2 bases and J dropped 5; count of bases not matched to a gene: 6. CDR3 size: 16 residues. The germline gives CDR1 SGHTA, CDR2 FQGTGA. CDR3 loop: CASSLAPLAGGDTQYF. The CDR3 region has the DNA TGTGCCAGCAGCTTAGCCCCCCTAGCGGGAGGAGATACGCAGTATTTT.

This chain links TRBV6-2 or TRBV6-3 with TRBJ2-1, with TRBD2 matching 7 bases. Germline CDR1 reads MNHEY; CDR2 reads SVGEGT. This CDR3 is 15 amino acids long. Germline trimming cut 3 bases from V and 3 bases from J; bases unmatched to any gene: 5. As DNA, the CDR3 is TGTGCCAGCAGTTATCTGGCGGGGGACTACAATGAGCAGTTCTTC. This codes for CASSYLAGDYNEQFF.

The chain recombines TRBV6-4 with TRBJ1-1; D uncertain. Per germline, CDR1 MRHNA and CDR2 SNTAGT. CDR3 length: 13 amino acids. The V end was cut by 4 bases, the J end by 1 base, with 7 bases between. This chain's CDR3 is CASSVGQNTEAFF. The CDR3 DNA reads as TGTGCCAGCAGTGTCGGGCAGAACACTGAAGCTTTCTTT.

This sequence joins TRBV15 and TRBJ1-2, with TRBD1 identical over 8 bases. J gave up 8 bases and V 3 bases, and 8 bases lay outside the gene matches. The CDR3 is 14 residues long. CDR1 is LNHNV and CDR2 is YYDKDF in the germline V gene (reference sequence). The CDR3 spells CATSRDRTGFGYTF. The CDR3 DNA is TGTGCCACCAGCAGGGACCGGACAGGGTTCGGCTACACCTTC. Full variable domain (missing parts from reference TRBV15 and TRBJ1-2): DAMVIQNPRYQVTQFGKPVTLSCSQTLNHNVMYWYQQKSSQAPKLLFHYYDKDFNNEADTPDNFQSRRPNTSFCFLDIRSPGLGDTAMYLCATSRDRTGFGYTFGSGTRLTVV.

This clonotype occurred a few times. CDR3 residues: CATSDPARAGGELFF. CDR3 DNA: TGTGCCACCAGTGACCCCGCCCGGGCGGGCGGGGAGCTGTTTTTT. V and J are TRBV24-1 and TRBJ2-2, with D possibly being TRBD2 (5 bases). CDR1 KGHDR and CDR2 SFDVKD come from the germline V gene. The CDR3 consists of 15 residues. V was cut by 4 bases and J by 7 bases, with 15 bases left in between.

The chain couples TRBV11-2 to TRBJ1-2; weak D call: TRBD1 (5 bases). V was cut by 5 bases and J by 6 bases, with 13 bases left in between. Germline V gene sequence: CDR1 SGHAT, CDR2 FQNNGV. The CDR3 covers 13 residues. CDR3 in amino acids: CASSLPAGNGYTF. CDR3 coding DNA: TGTGCCAGCAGCCTCCCCGCAGGGAATGGCTACACCTTC.

The J gene is TRBJ2-2, the V gene TRBV5-6, with 7 bases that match TRBD2. Germline V gene sequence: CDR1 SGHDT, CDR2 YYEEEE. J gave up 5 bases and V 2 bases, and 3 bases lay outside the gene matches. This CDR3 is built from 14 residues. The CDR3 bases are TGTGCCAGCAGCTTCCTTAGCGGGACCGGGGAGCTGTTTTTT. Its protein is CASSFLSGTGELFF.

CDR3 nucleotide sequence: TGTGCCAGCAGTAGCCTCCTTTCCTACAATGAGCAGTTCTTC. It codes for CASSSLLSYNEQFF. The rearrangement links TRBV12-3 or TRBV12-4 to TRBJ2-1; D not resolved. V was trimmed by 5 bases and J by 1 base, leaving 9 bases between them. The CDR3 is made up of 14 amino acids.